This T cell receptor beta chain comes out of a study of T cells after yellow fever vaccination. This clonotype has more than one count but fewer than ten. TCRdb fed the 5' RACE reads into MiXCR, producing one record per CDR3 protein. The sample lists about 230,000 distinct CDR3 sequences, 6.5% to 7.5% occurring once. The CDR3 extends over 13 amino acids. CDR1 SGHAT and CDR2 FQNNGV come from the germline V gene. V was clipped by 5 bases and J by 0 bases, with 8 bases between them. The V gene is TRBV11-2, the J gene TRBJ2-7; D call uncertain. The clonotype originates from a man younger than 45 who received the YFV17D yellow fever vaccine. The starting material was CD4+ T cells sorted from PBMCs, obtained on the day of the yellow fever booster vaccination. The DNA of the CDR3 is TGTGCCAGCAGCGCGTCAAGCTCCTACGAGCAGTACTTC. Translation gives CASSASSSYEQYF.